This T cell receptor (beta chain) was observed in a study of T cell responses to AZD1222 COVID-19 vaccine. In regard to this clone: Its target is not known.

Produced via immunoSEQ multiplex PCR; TCRdb's table is partial and in-frame only. Among about 120,000 clones, around 90% were seen once, and the ten largest hold around 4.5%. This CDR3 contains 15 residues. Germline-derived CDR1 and CDR2 are LGHDT and YNNKEL (reference sequence). The ends lost 1 base at V and 9 bases at J; junction bases unmatched: 9. General study results and limits: Unmutated regions of variants are reportedly targeted by nearly half of spike-specific TCRs. Most donors were white British, females outnumbered males, and clonal diversity was possibly underestimated. Vaccine-associated CD4 TCRs ranged over spike, dominating at 160-218 and 743-854.

This chain uses TRBV3-1 (or the pseudogene TRBV3-2) with TRBJ2-7; 10 bases map to TRBD1. The source of this sequence is an adult in good health. The sequenced sample was peripheral blood, obtained on day 0 of MenACWY control vaccination. The CDR3 is CASSQADRGRRRQYF. For the CDR3, the DNA is TGTGCCAGCAGCCAAGCTGACAGGGGGCGTCGACGGCAGTACTTC.